This is a list of T cell receptor beta chains from one sample in a study of control samples from healthy donors and cancer patients. Using immunoSEQ multiplex PCR, the repertoire was profiled, and TCRdb retains in-frame clones only, with some absent. The sample records 100,000 to 150,000 clones, approximately 92% being singletons. Sequenced: blood. Source of these receptors: a woman aged 45 to 65 in good health. The CDR3 runs from the conserved cysteine through the conserved F or W. Fields, in order: V gene, clone size, CDR3 length, D gene, J gene, CDR3 DNA, CDR3 protein. The D gene is left open where the match is weak. Size is omitted from some rows. Given values are once, few, many or a class for expanded clones.

>TRBV6-1|-|20|-|TRBJ1-6
TGTGCCAGCAGTGAAGTTTCATGGCGGCCTGAAAGCTCCTATAATTCACCCCTCCACTTT
CASSEVSWRPESSYNSPLHF
>TRBV12-5|-|18|-|TRBJ2-2
TGTGCTAGTGGTTTGTTTTCCGGGTCCCAGCTAATTTCCGGGGAGCTGTTTTTT
CASGLFSGSQLISGELFF
>TRBV3-1/TRBV3-2|-|14|-|TRBJ2-7
TGTGCCAGCAGCCCTCCGGGACAAACCTACGAGCAGTACTTC
CASSPPGQTYEQYF
>TRBV6-2/TRBV6-3|-|16|TRBD1|TRBJ1-5
TGTGCCAGCAGCCCTACAGGGGGGAGTAGGAGTCAGCCCCAGCATTTT
CASSPTGGSRSQPQHF
>TRBV27|-|13|-|TRBJ1-6
TGTGCCAGCAGTTTGGGGATTGGTTCACCCCTCCACTTT
CASSLGIGSPLHF
>TRBV6-1|few|16|-|TRBJ2-7
TGTGCCAGCAGTGAAGTTCTGTTGGTAGGGTCCTACGAGCAGTACTTC
CASSEVLLVGSYEQYF
>TRBV5-4|once|11|-|TRBJ2-7
TGTGCCAGCAGCCTGGAGACTGAGCAGTACTTC
CASSLETEQYF
>TRBV3-1/TRBV3-2|-|16|-|TRBJ2-1
TGTGCCAGCAGCCAAGTCCGACAGCCCTCCTACAATGAGCAGTTCTTC
CASSQVRQPSYNEQFF
>TRBV5-1|-|19|TRBD1|TRBJ2-6
TGCGCCAGCAGCTTGGAGTGGGGCGAGGGGGCGCGTGGGGCCAACGTCCTGACTTTC
CASSLEWGEGARGANVLTF
>TRBV2|-|16|TRBD1|TRBJ1-5
TGTGCCAGCGGGACAGGGTTGGGTTGGAGCAATCAGCCCCAGCATTTT
CASGTGLGWSNQPQHF
>TRBV28|-|14|TRBD1|TRBJ1-2
TGTGCCAGCAGGGGGACAGGGGGTTACTATGGCTACACCTTC
CASRGTGGYYGYTF
>TRBV13|-|14|-|TRBJ2-1
TGTGCCAGCAGCTTATACCAGGGGGGCAATGAGCAGTTCTTC
CASSLYQGGNEQFF
>TRBV29-1|-|18|TRBD2|TRBJ2-3
TGCAGCGTTGAAGTGAGGATGGGAAGCGGGAGGAGCACAGATACGCAGTATTTT
CSVEVRMGSGRSTDTQYF
>TRBV19|-|14|TRBD1|TRBJ2-5
TGTGCCAGTACCGCGGGACAGGGGCAAGAGACCCAGTACTTC
CASTAGQGQETQYF
>TRBV10-3|-|13|-|TRBJ1-5
TGTGCCATCAGTGCTGATGGTTATCGGCCCCAGCATTTT
CAISADGYRPQHF
>TRBV5-6|-|14|-|TRBJ1-1
TGTGCCAGCAGCTTGGCGGGACAAGGAACTGAAGCTTTCTTT
CASSLAGQGTEAFF
>TRBV3-1/TRBV3-2|-|12|-|TRBJ1-2
TGTGCCAGCAGCAAGGAGGGGCGGGGCTACACCTTC
CASSKEGRGYTF
>TRBV7-2|-|14|-|TRBJ2-7
TGTGCCAGCAAATTTAGAAGGGGGGCCTACGAGCAGTACTTC
CASKFRRGAYEQYF
>TRBV5-6|-|15|-|TRBJ1-4
TGTGCCAGCAGCTTGGTGGACAGAACTAATGAAAAACTGTTTTTT
CASSLVDRTNEKLFF
>TRBV5-6|-|12|-|TRBJ1-6
TGTGCCAGCAGCTTGAGCGCATCCTTACTCCACTTT
CASSLSASLLHF
>TRBV5-1|once|14|-|TRBJ2-5
TGCGCCAGCACCGCGGTGGGGGGTCAAGAGACCCAGTACTTC
CASTAVGGQETQYF
>TRBV5-1|-|15|TRBD1|TRBJ1-5
TGCGCCAGCAGCTTGGGGGGACAGGAGGAACAGCCCCAGCATTTT
CASSLGGQEEQPQHF
>TRBV3-1/TRBV3-2|-|16|TRBD1|TRBJ1-2
TGTGCCAGCAAAGCACAGGGGACATACTCTAACTATGGCTACACCTTC
CASKAQGTYSNYGYTF
>TRBV4-1|-|14|-|TRBJ1-5
TGCGCCAGCAGCCAAGAACAGGTCAATCAGCCCCAGCATTTT
CASSQEQVNQPQHF
>TRBV29-1|-|13|-|TRBJ1-6
TGCAGCGTTGGGGGGGAGCCTAATTCACCCCTCCACTTT
CSVGGEPNSPLHF
>TRBV27|-|14|TRBD2|TRBJ2-7
TGTGCCAGCAGTAGACTAGCGGGGAACTACGAGCAGTACTTC
CASSRLAGNYEQYF
>TRBV7-7|-|15|TRBD2|TRBJ2-5
TGTGCTAGCAGCTCGCTAGCGGGAGGAGTAGAGACCCAGTACTTC
CASSSLAGGVETQYF
>TRBV3-1/TRBV3-2|-|16|-|TRBJ2-7
TGTGCCAGCAGCCCGCGCATCGGGCTTTTCCTTTCCGAGCAGTACTTC
CASSPRIGLFLSEQYF
>TRBV6-5|once|13|-|TRBJ1-6
TGTGCCAGCAGTTACAGGGGCGCTTCACCCCTCCACTTT
CASSYRGASPLHF
>TRBV7-2|-|15|-|TRBJ2-1
TGTGCCAGCAGCTTAGACGGCGTTGGATACAATGAGCAGTTCTTC
CASSLDGVGYNEQFF
>TRBV7-9|-|13|-|TRBJ2-7
TGTGCCAGCAGCTCCGACAGTACTCTCGAGCAGTACTTC
CASSSDSTLEQYF
>TRBV19|-|15|TRBD1|TRBJ2-7
TGTGCCAGTAGTATCTCCCGGGACAGGGGCCACGAGCAGTACTTC
CASSISRDRGHEQYF
>TRBV7-8|-|15|-|TRBJ1-6
TGTGCCAGCAGCTTAGGTACAGGATATAATTCACCCCTCCACTTT
CASSLGTGYNSPLHF
>TRBV7-9|-|13|-|TRBJ1-3
TGTGCCAGCAGGGATAGTTCCGGAAACACCATATATTTT
CASRDSSGNTIYF
>TRBV5-1|-|17|TRBD1|TRBJ2-3
TGCGCCAGCAGCCAAGGGACAGGGAGTCAAGGCACAGATACGCAGTATTTT
CASSQGTGSQGTDTQYF
>TRBV20-1|-|13|TRBD2|TRBJ2-1
TGCAGTGCTAGTCCCCTAGCGGGGGGTGAGCAGTTCTTC
CSASPLAGGEQFF
>TRBV13|-|13|-|TRBJ1-1
TGTGCCAGCAGCCTGGGACAGAACACTGAAGCTTTCTTT
CASSLGQNTEAFF
>TRBV30|-|16|TRBD2|TRBJ2-1
TGTGCCTGGAAAGGGACTAGCGGGAGAATGATCCATGAGCAGTTCTTC
CAWKGTSGRMIHEQFF
>TRBV6-5|-|15|TRBD1|TRBJ2-7
TGTGCCAGCAGCCCGGGACAGGGGCTTTCTTACGAGCAGTACTTC
CASSPGQGLSYEQYF
>TRBV27|-|16|TRBD1|TRBJ2-1
TGTGCCAGCAGTTTGGGGGACAGGAAGTGGCGAAATGAGCAGTTCTTC
CASSLGDRKWRNEQFF
>TRBV27|-|13|-|TRBJ2-2
TGTGCCAGCAGTTTAGGGTCGGGGGGGGAGCTGTTTTTT
CASSLGSGGELFF
>TRBV6-5|-|13|-|TRBJ1-3
TGTGCCAGCAGTTACTCGACTGGAAACACCATATATTTT
CASSYSTGNTIYF
>TRBV10-1|-|13|-|TRBJ1-4
TGCGCCAGCAGTCGGGACCCCAGTGAAAAACTGTTTTTT
CASSRDPSEKLFF
>TRBV30|few|16|-|TRBJ2-2
TGTGCCTGGAGTCGTCCTCGACGGACGAACACCGGGGAGCTGTTTTTT
CAWSRPRRTNTGELFF
>TRBV7-6|-|13|-|TRBJ2-5
TGTGCCAGCAGCTTCCTAGCTTCGGAGACCCAGTACTTC
CASSFLASETQYF
>TRBV5-6|-|12|-|TRBJ2-7
TGTGCCAGCAGCTTGGGAGTGTACGAGCAGTACTTC
CASSLGVYEQYF
>TRBV5-1|-|15|TRBD2|TRBJ2-5
TGCGCCAGCAGCTATACTAGCGGGGAAGAAGAGACCCAGTACTTC
CASSYTSGEEETQYF
>TRBV4-1|once|18|TRBD2|TRBJ2-7
TGCGCCAGCAGCCCAAGTGGGGGGGTCCTAGCGGGGACCTACGAGCAGTACTTC
CASSPSGGVLAGTYEQYF
>TRBV24-1|-|15|-|TRBJ2-2
TGTGCCACCAGTGACCATACAGTTAACACCGGGGAGCTGTTTTTT
CATSDHTVNTGELFF
>TRBV18|-|16|TRBD1|TRBJ2-7
TGTGCCAGCTCACCACTTGGTGGGACAGGGACCCACGAGCAGTACTTC
CASSPLGGTGTHEQYF